This T cell receptor beta chain was recovered during a study of identical twins. Overall study results and limits: There was more out-of-frame TCR alpha sharing in monozygotic twins than models estimated. Among beta out-of-frame sequences, excess sharing between twins appeared weaker.

From the 5' RACE reads, TCRdb called clonotypes with MiXCR, one entry per CDR3 protein. Among about 1.7 million distinct CDR3 sequences listed, about 30% were seen once. The CDR3 is 16 residues long. Germline loops: CDR1 LGHDT, CDR2 YNNKEL (reference sequence). Trimming left V 1 base short and J 3 bases short, with 14 bases between. As concerns this clonotype: The antigen is unknown.

Healthy Caucasians alone served as donors. Sequenced input: cord blood. This TCR derives from a newborn girl in good health. The chain joins TRBV3-1 to TRBJ2-3; D is perhaps TRBD1 or TRBD2 (6 bases each). The CDR3 reads CASSQAQGGLTDTQYF. CDR3 coding DNA: TGTGCCAGCAGCCAAGCACAGGGAGGCCTAACAGATACGCAGTATTTT.